What follows are 16 T cell receptor beta chains derived from one specimen sequenced in a study of T cells expressing NK-cell markers. Using the 5' RACE reads, TCRdb records one entry per CDR3 protein without DNA. The sample has 500,000 to 700,000 distinct CDR3 sequences; the top ten hold less than 4.5%. Sequencing was carried out using blood T cells: a sorted CD56 or NKG2C T cell subset, CD4+ or CD8+ T cells, or bulk PBMC T cells (not recorded which). All receptors come from a man younger than 30 in good health.

The chain carries TRBV10-3 and TRBJ1-6. Per the germline V gene, CDR1 is ENHRY and CDR2 is SYGVKD. This CDR3 is built from 15 residues. CDR3: CAISESRDPNSPLHF.

The chain uses TRBV20-1 and TRBJ2-2; TCRdb's D call, TRBD2, is unchecked because there is no DNA. Germline lookup yields CDR1 DFQATT and CDR2 SNEGSKA (reference sequence). The CDR3 is 16 amino acids. CDR3 amino acids: CSALQSPRGRAGELFF.

V gene TRBV5-1 combines with J gene TRBJ1-2. Germline CDR1 SGHRS, CDR2 YFSETQ. The CDR3 runs 15 residues. The chain's CDR3 is CASSLGDGINYGYTF.

The chain has TRBV7-2 and TRBJ1-5; no DNA is available, so the TRBD1 call from TCRdb remains unchecked. The length of the CDR3 is 15 residues. Germline V gives CDR1 SGHTA, CDR2 FQGNSA. The CDR3 here is CASSLAQGANQPQHF.

The chain's CDR3 is CASSQGAGEGHYNEQFF. The chain uses TRBV14 and TRBJ2-1; there is no DNA to check the TCRdb D call of TRBD2. Looked up from germline, CDR1 is SGHDN and CDR2 is FVKESK. The CDR3 runs to 17 residues.

The gene calls are TRBV4-3 and TRBJ2-7; TCRdb's D gene call, TRBD1, goes unchecked for lack of DNA. The V gene's germline CDR1 is LGHNA and CDR2 YSLEER. This CDR3 is 15 amino acids long. The CDR3: CASSQYRDTAYEQYF.

V gene TRBV15 combines with J gene TRBJ1-2; no DNA is available, so the TRBD1 call from TCRdb remains unchecked. This CDR3 has 14 residues. Germline lookup yields CDR1 LNHNV and CDR2 YYDKDF (reference sequence). The CDR3 sequence is CATSRPGEGYGYTF.

V and J are TRBV3-1 and TRBJ2-7; TCRdb outputs TRBD1, but without DNA this stays unchecked. Looked up from germline, CDR1 is LGHDT and CDR2 is YNNKEL (reference sequence). The CDR3 spans 16 residues. This CDR3 reads CASSLPTGTGLYEQYF.

V usage is TRBV27 and J usage is TRBJ1-1; TCRdb names TRBD1, which stays unverified in the absence of DNA. This CDR3 spans 13 amino acids. Germline V gene sequence: CDR1 MNHEY, CDR2 SMNVEV (reference sequence). CDR3 sequence reads: CASSPLGGTGAFF.

The chain recombines TRBV11-3 with TRBJ1-5. Per germline, CDR1 SGHNT and CDR2 YENEEA. This CDR3 is 15 amino acids long. This CDR3 reads CASGEWVGGNQPQHF.

The rearrangement links TRBV29-1 to TRBJ1-1; TCRdb indicates TRBD1, and absent DNA this call remains unverified. Germline V gene data show CDR1 as SQVTM and CDR2 as ANQGSEA. The CDR3 consists of 12 residues. The CDR3 loop reads CSVVPGGYEAFF.

V and J are TRBV29-1 and TRBJ2-1; without DNA, the TCRdb call of TRBD1 cannot be checked. This CDR3 comprises 19 residues. The germline CDR1 and CDR2 sequences are SQVTM and ANQGSEA. The CDR3 reads CSVEDLGGGSTSYHNEQFF.

V usage is TRBV9 and J usage is TRBJ2-7; the D call of TRBD2 rests on TCRdb alone, since no DNA is present to check it. Germline loops: CDR1 SGDLS, CDR2 YYNGEE. The CDR3 has 14 residues. The CDR3 here is CASSVGWEGGEQYF.

V gene TRBV15 combines with J gene TRBJ2-7; TCRdb indicates TRBD1, and absent DNA this call remains unverified. The CDR3 has 16 amino acids. Looked up from germline, CDR1 is LNHNV and CDR2 is YYDKDF (reference sequence). CDR3 sequence: CATSTPLWERSYEQYF.

V and J are TRBV5-1 and TRBJ1-1; TCRdb picks TRBD1, but there is no DNA to check that call. There are 18 residues in the CDR3. Germline CDR1 is SGHRS and CDR2 is YFSETQ. CDR3: CASSVGLRTGGLNTEAFF.

The CDR3 sequence is CASSLSLTGTREAFF. The chain combines TRBV7-3 with TRBJ1-1. The CDR3 sequence is 15 residues long. From germline, CDR1 is SGHTA and CDR2 FQGTGA.